A single sample gave rise to the 3 T cell receptor beta chains below, sequenced in a study of OX40 agonist ivuxolimab in advanced cancers. The data were produced by immunoSEQ multiplex PCR, yet TCRdb's version contains in-frame clones alone and is incomplete. The table includes over 50,000 clones, around 81% detected once. This material consisted of CD4+ or CD8+ T cells sorted from blood, taken in a trial of the OX40 agonist ivuxolimab. Source of these receptors: an adult with an advanced solid tumor such as melanoma, head and neck, liver or kidney cancer.

The chain couples TRBV19 to TRBJ1-1, with D perhaps TRBD1 (6 bases). Germline CDR1 is LNHDA and CDR2 is SQIVND (reference sequence). The CDR3 length is 15 residues. The V gene lost 5 bases and the J gene lost 0 bases, with 13 bases spanning the gap. This CDR3 is CASSSPGHLNTEAFF. The CDR3 nucleotides are TGTGCCAGTAGTTCTCCGGGACACTTGAACACTGAAGCTTTCTTT.

The chain links TRBV7-9 to TRBJ2-1; either TRBD1 or TRBD2 may fit D (5 bases each). The V and J ends lost 6 bases and 2 bases respectively, with 17 bases between them. CDR3 size: 16 residues. The germline V gene encodes CDR1 SEHNR and CDR2 FQNEAQ (reference sequence). Here the CDR3 DNA reads TGTGCCAGCAGGAAAGAGGGGACCGCGACCTACAATGAGCAGTTCTTC. Its translation: CASRKEGTATYNEQFF. Drawing the rest from reference TRBV7-9 and TRBJ2-1, the complete variable domain is DTGVSQNPRHKITKRGQNVTFRCDPISEHNRLYWYRQTLGQGPEFLTYFQNEAQLEKSRLLSDRFSAERPKGSFSTLEIQRTEQGDSAMYLCASRKEGTATYNEQFFGPGTRLTVL.

This clone came up a few times. The chain combines TRBV5-6 with TRBJ2-4, with 7 bases fitting TRBD1. CDR3 size: 15 residues. The germline gives CDR1 SGHDT, CDR2 YYEEEE. Germline trimming cut 5 bases from V and 0 bases from J; bases unmatched to any gene: 5. CDR3 sequence (DNA): TGTGCCAGCAGTAAACAGGGGCTAGCCAAAAACATTCAGTACTTC. Its protein is CASSKQGLAKNIQYF.